This entry lists 7 T cell receptor beta chains sequenced from one sample in a study of lymphopenia after photon versus proton radiotherapy. Profiled with immunoSEQ multiplex PCR; TCRdb holds only in-frame clones, not every one. The sample contains around 42,000 clones, roughly 87% of which appear only once. Material: peripheral blood, obtained from a patient treated with photon-based radiotherapy. All receptors derive from a man aged 35 to 55 with gastric cancer.

This rearrangement joins TRBV18 to TRBJ1-3; TRBD1 aligns across 7 bases. Trimming removed 3 bases from V and 0 bases from J; junction bases left unmatched: 5. Germline CDR1 is KGHSH and CDR2 is LQKENI. The CDR3 consists of 16 residues. The chain's CDR3 is CASSPGQPDSGNTIYF. CDR3 sequence (DNA): TGTGCCAGCTCACCGGGACAGCCTGACTCTGGAAACACCATATATTTT. The entire variable domain, with the rest obtained from reference TRBV18 and TRBJ1-3, is as follows: NAGVMQNPRHLVRRRGQEARLRCSPMKGHSHVYWYRQLPEEGLKFMVYLQKENIIDESGMPKERFSAEFPKEGPSILRIQQVVRGDSAAYFCASSPGQPDSGNTIYFGEGSWLTVV.

Note on this clone: Other nucleotide sequences in the sample specify the same CDR3. The CDR3 loop reads CAIRGQSDNSPLHF. The CDR3 region has the DNA TGTGCCATCAGGGGACAGTCAGATAATTCACCCCTCCACTTT. V gene TRBV10-3 combines with J gene TRBJ1-6, with 7 bases matching TRBD1. CDR3 length: 14 amino acids. The V gene end was trimmed by 6 bases and the J gene end by 5 bases; junction bases not matched to a gene: 4. CDR1 ENHRY and CDR2 SYGVKD come from the germline V gene.

The gene calls are TRBV10-1 and TRBJ1-1; no reliable D call. V gave up 4 bases and J gave up 3 bases, with 6 bases separating them. This CDR3 has 12 amino acids. Germline CDR1 WNHNN, CDR2 SYGVQD (reference sequence). CDR3 residues: CASSVLYTEAFF. DNA for the CDR3: TGCGCCAGCAGTGTCCTCTACACTGAAGCTTTCTTT.

The V call is TRBV7-2, the J call TRBJ2-7; no reliable D call. V was shortened by 0 bases and J by 0 bases, with 9 bases between the two germline ends. Germline loops: CDR1 SGHTA, CDR2 FQGNSA. The CDR3 sequence is 15 residues long. Here the CDR3 reads CASSLALVNSYEQYF. As DNA, the CDR3 is TGTGCCAGCAGCTTAGCGCTGGTAAACTCCTACGAGCAGTACTTC.

V gene TRBV5-1 combines with J gene TRBJ2-1; 7 nucleotides agree with TRBD2. CDR1 SGHRS and CDR2 YFSETQ come from the germline V gene. Trimming at V came to 4 bases and at J to 6 bases, leaving 19 bases not matched to a gene. This CDR3 spans 18 amino acids. CDR3 sequence reads: CASSKDPSGAPLINEQFF. CDR3 DNA sequence: TGCGCCAGCAGCAAGGACCCCAGCGGGGCCCCTTTGATCAATGAGCAGTTCTTC.

The chain links TRBV5-1 to TRBJ2-7; D possibly uses TRBD1 or TRBD2 (5 bases each). The CDR3 spans 15 residues. Germline V lookup: CDR1 SGHRS, CDR2 YFSETQ. V was cut by 4 bases and J by 1 base, with 15 bases left in between. Here the CDR3 reads CASSPSGTVSYEQYF. The CDR3 DNA sequence: TGCGCCAGCAGCCCGTCCGGGACGGTATCCTACGAGCAGTACTTC.

The chain couples TRBV4-2 to TRBJ1-4; D possibly corresponds to TRBD1 (5 bases). This CDR3 is built from 13 residues. Trimming removed 1 base at V and 13 bases at J, with 13 bases between. CDR1 LGHNA and CDR2 YNFKEQ come from the germline V gene. This CDR3 is CASSQGEGVRLFF. The CDR3 DNA follows: TGTGCCAGCAGCCAAGGGGAAGGGGTGAGACTGTTTTTT.